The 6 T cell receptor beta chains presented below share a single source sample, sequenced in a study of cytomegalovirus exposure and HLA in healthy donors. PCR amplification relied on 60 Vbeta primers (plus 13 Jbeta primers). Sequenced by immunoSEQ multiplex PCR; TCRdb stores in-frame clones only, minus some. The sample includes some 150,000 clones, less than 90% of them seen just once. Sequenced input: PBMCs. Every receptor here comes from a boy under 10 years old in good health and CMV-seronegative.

CDR3 nucleotide sequence: TGTGCCAGTAGTACCCTTGGCACAGATACGCAGTATTTT. Encoded protein: CASSTLGTDTQYF. The chain has TRBV19 and TRBJ2-3; D gene ambiguous. Germline CDR1 is LNHDA and CDR2 is SQIVND (reference sequence). Trimming pared 4 bases from V and 1 base from J, leaving 6 bases between. The CDR3 runs 13 residues.

The CDR3 DNA reads TGTGCCAGCAGCCCCCGAATCGGCTATGGCTACACCTTC. Its translation: CASSPRIGYGYTF. The V call is TRBV14, the J call TRBJ1-2; D not certain. Germline CDR1 and CDR2: SGHDN and FVKESK. Trimming stripped 4 bases from V and 4 bases from J, with 10 bases between. The CDR3 covers 13 residues.

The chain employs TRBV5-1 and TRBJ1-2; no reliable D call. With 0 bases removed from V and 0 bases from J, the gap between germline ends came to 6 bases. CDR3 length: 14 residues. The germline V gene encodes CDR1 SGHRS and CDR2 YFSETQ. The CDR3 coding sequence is TGCGCCAGCAGCTTGGACAGCCCTAACTATGGCTACACCTTC. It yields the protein CASSLDSPNYGYTF.

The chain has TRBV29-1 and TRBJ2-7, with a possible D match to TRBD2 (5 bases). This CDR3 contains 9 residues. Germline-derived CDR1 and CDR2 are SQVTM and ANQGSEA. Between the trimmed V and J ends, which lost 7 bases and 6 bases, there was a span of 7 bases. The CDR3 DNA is TGCAGCGGCGAGGGCGAGCAGTACTTC. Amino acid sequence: CSGEGEQYF.

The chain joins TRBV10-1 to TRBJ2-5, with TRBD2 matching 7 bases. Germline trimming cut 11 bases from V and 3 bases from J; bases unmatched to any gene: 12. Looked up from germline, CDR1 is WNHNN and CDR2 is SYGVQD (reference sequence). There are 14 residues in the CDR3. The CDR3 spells CALAPGAGEETQYF. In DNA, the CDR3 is TGCGCCCTCGCACCTGGCGCGGGGGAAGAGACCCAGTACTTC.

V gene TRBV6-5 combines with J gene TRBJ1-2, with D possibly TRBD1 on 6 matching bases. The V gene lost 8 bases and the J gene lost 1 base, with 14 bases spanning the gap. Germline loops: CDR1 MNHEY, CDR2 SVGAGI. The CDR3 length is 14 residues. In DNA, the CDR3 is TGTGCCAGCTTCCCGGGACACGTTAACTATGGCTACACCTTC. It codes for CASFPGHVNYGYTF.